A single sample gave rise to the 10 T cell receptor beta chains below, sequenced in a study of blood T cell repertoires in COVID-19. This table comes from immunoSEQ multiplex PCR, and its TCRdb copy is limited to in-frame clones, with some not included. This sample has over 75,000 clones, with 84% found just once. What was sequenced was peripheral blood. The receptors shown here come from a woman aged 50 to 60 with acute or convalescent COVID-19.

V usage is TRBV19 and J usage is TRBJ1-5; D gene uncertain. Germline V CDR1 and CDR2: LNHDA, SQIVND (reference sequence). The CDR3 totals 14 residues. Trimming stripped 6 bases from V and 3 bases from J, with 12 bases between. The CDR3 is CASRPSINNQPQHF. The CDR3 DNA reads as TGTGCCAGTAGACCTTCTATAAACAATCAGCCCCAGCATTTT.

This clone has just a few counts. V is TRBV7-2 and J is TRBJ2-7, with D possibly being TRBD1 (6 bases). Germline loops: CDR1 SGHTA, CDR2 FQGNSA. V dropped 4 bases and J dropped 2 bases, with 15 bases sitting between them. There are 15 residues in the CDR3. Here the CDR3 reads CASSSVGTPTYEQYF. The CDR3 DNA is TGTGCCAGCAGCTCCGTCGGGACACCAACCTACGAGCAGTACTTC.

This CDR3 reads CASSLAKGLRDEKLFF. In DNA form, the CDR3 reads TGTGCCAGCAGCTTAGCCAAGGGACTACGGGATGAAAAACTGTTTTTT. The rearrangement uses TRBV7-2 and TRBJ1-4; D might be TRBD1 (5 bases). V was pared by 0 bases and J by 6 bases, with 14 bases between. The CDR3 length is 16 residues. Germline lookup yields CDR1 SGHTA and CDR2 FQGNSA.

The chain uses TRBV5-5 and TRBJ2-2, with 10 bases lining up with TRBD2. Germline V gene sequence: CDR1 SGHKS, CDR2 YYEKEE (reference sequence). The length of the CDR3 is 16 residues. The J segment lost 7 bases and the V segment lost 4 bases, leaving 10 bases of the junction unmatched. The CDR3 loop is CASSEALAGVLGELFF. DNA of the CDR3: TGTGCCAGCAGCGAGGCGCTAGCGGGGGTCCTCGGGGAGCTGTTTTTT.

This clone appeared once. V gene TRBV7-9 combines with J gene TRBJ2-7; D uncertain. From germline, CDR1 is SEHNR and CDR2 FQNEAQ (reference sequence). CDR3 length: 13 amino acids. V was cut by 8 bases and J by 2 bases, with 13 bases left in between. CDR3 in amino acids: CASGPGNTYEQYF. CDR3 nucleotides: TGTGCCAGCGGGCCCGGTAACACCTACGAGCAGTACTTC.

The chain has TRBV14 and TRBJ1-2; 8 bases map to TRBD1. The length of the CDR3 is 14 residues. V gave up 0 bases and J gave up 7 bases; unmatched junction bases: 4. Germline-derived CDR1 and CDR2 are SGHDN and FVKESK. The CDR3 DNA reads as TGTGCCAGCAGCCAAGACAGGACAGGGCCTGGCTACACCTTC. Translation: CASSQDRTGPGYTF.

The chain recombines TRBV19 with TRBJ2-7; 8 nucleotides agree with TRBD1. Looked up from germline, CDR1 is LNHDA and CDR2 is SQIVND (reference sequence). The CDR3 length is 14 residues. The V gene end was trimmed by 6 bases and the J gene end by 6 bases; junction bases not matched to a gene: 10. The CDR3 DNA is TGTGCCAGTAGCCCTGGACAGGGCGTGAGCGAGCAGTACTTC. This encodes CASSPGQGVSEQYF.

The genes are TRBV7-9 and TRBJ1-2; the D gene is possibly TRBD1 (5 bases). There are 14 residues in the CDR3. The germline V gene has CDR1 SEHNR and CDR2 FQNEAQ (reference sequence). Trimming took 1 base from V and 6 from J, leaving 12 bases between them. The CDR3 DNA reads TGTGCCAGCAGCTTAGTCGGTGGGGCGGATGGCTACACCTTC. It specifies CASSLVGGADGYTF.

The chain uses TRBV6-4 and TRBJ2-1; weak D call: TRBD2 (5 bases). V lost 4 bases and J lost 6, with 10 bases in between. The CDR3 consists of 13 residues. Germline V lookup: CDR1 MRHNA, CDR2 SNTAGT. The CDR3, as DNA: TGTGCCAGCAGTGTCGGGAAGTCCAATGAGCAGTTCTTC. Its protein is CASSVGKSNEQFF.

The gene calls are TRBV6-1 and TRBJ1-4, with D perhaps matching TRBD1 (5 bases). The CDR3 sequence is 15 residues long. V lost 1 base, J lost 8 bases, and 14 bases lay in between. Germline V lookup: CDR1 MNHNS, CDR2 SASEGT. The CDR3 here is CASSEGTGQREKLFF. The CDR3 DNA reads as TGTGCCAGCAGTGAAGGTACAGGACAACGGGAAAAACTGTTTTTT.